This is a list of T cell receptor beta chains from one sample in a study of blood T cell repertoires in COVID-19. Using immunoSEQ multiplex PCR, the repertoire was profiled, and TCRdb retains in-frame clones only, with some absent. The sample has about 320,000 clones; roughly nine tenths are singletons. The sample taken for sequencing was peripheral blood. These receptors were collected from a man aged 18 to 35 who had recovered from COVID-19. CDR3s include the opening cysteine and the closing phenylalanine or tryptophan. Fields, in order: CDR3 length, clone size, J gene, V gene, D gene, CDR3 DNA, CDR3 protein. A D gene is named only where the DNA matches it firmly. Rows may omit the clone size; those that give it use once, few, many or a size class.

>14|.|TRBJ1-1|TRBV5-8|TRBD1
TGTGCCAGCTTTGGACAGGGAATGTGGACTGAAGCTTTCTTT
CASFGQGMWTEAFF
>13|once|TRBJ1-1|TRBV7-3|.
TGTGCCAGCAGACAGGACAGGAACACTGAAGCTTTCTTT
CASRQDRNTEAFF
>16|.|TRBJ2-2|TRBV7-3|TRBD2
TGTGCCAGCAGCTTATTGCCTTTGACTAGCGGGGGGGAGCTGTTTTTT
CASSLLPLTSGGELFF
>16|.|TRBJ2-2|TRBV9|TRBD2
TGTGCCAGCAGCCCCCGGACTAGCGGGCACACCGGGGAGCTGTTTTTT
CASSPRTSGHTGELFF
>14|once|TRBJ1-2|TRBV19|.
TGTGCCAGTAGTATAGAGGACAGATTCTATGGCTACACCTTC
CASSIEDRFYGYTF
>12|.|TRBJ1-2|TRBV7-9|.
TGTGCCAGCAGCTTAGGTGAGGATGGCTACACCTTC
CASSLGEDGYTF
>14|.|TRBJ2-7|TRBV5-4|.
TGTGCCAGCAGCTTCATGCAGGGGCCCTACGAGCAGTACTTC
CASSFMQGPYEQYF
>15|.|TRBJ1-5|TRBV4-3|TRBD1
TGCGCCAGCAGCCAAGACCGGGACAGGGACACGCCCCAGCATTTT
CASSQDRDRDTPQHF
>15|.|TRBJ2-1|TRBV27|TRBD1
TGTGCCAGCAGCCCTGACAGGGGGGACTACAATGAGCAGTTCTTC
CASSPDRGDYNEQFF
>15|many|TRBJ1-3|TRBV7-9|TRBD1
TGTGCCAGCAGCTCCCAAGGGGGCTCCGGAAACACCATATATTTT
CASSSQGGSGNTIYF
>14|.|TRBJ1-4|TRBV7-2|TRBD1
TGTGCCAGCAGGGCCACAGGGGGTAATGAAAAACTGTTTTTT
CASRATGGNEKLFF
>17|.|TRBJ2-7|TRBV25-1|.
TGTGCCAGCAGTGACTGGCCGGAGGTCCTACAATTCTACGAGCAGTACTTC
CASSDWPEVLQFYEQYF
>14|.|TRBJ2-1|TRBV27|TRBD1
TGTGCCAGCAGACGGGACAGGGGCGGCTATGAGCAGTTCTTC
CASRRDRGGYEQFF
>14|.|TRBJ2-7|TRBV20-1|.
TGCAGTGCTAGTGACCCGGGACTGCCATACGAGCAGTACTTC
CSASDPGLPYEQYF
>10|.|TRBJ1-1|TRBV20-1|.
TGCAGTGCTATAGTCACTGAAGCTTTCTTT
CSAIVTEAFF
>15|.|TRBJ2-2|TRBV7-9|TRBD2
TGTGCCAGCAGTTTGGCGGGGGGCAGAACCGGGGAGCTGTTTTTT
CASSLAGGRTGELFF
>15|.|TRBJ2-3|TRBV9|TRBD2
TGTGCCAGCAGCGTAGGGCTAGCGGGAACAGATACGCAGTATTTT
CASSVGLAGTDTQYF
>15|.|TRBJ1-2|TRBV19|.
TGTGCCAGTAGTATTATCGGGGGATCTAACTATGGCTACACCTTC
CASSIIGGSNYGYTF
>13|.|TRBJ1-2|TRBV19|TRBD1
TGTGCCAGTTGGGACAGAGACTTCTATGGCTACACCTTC
CASWDRDFYGYTF
>15|few|TRBJ2-1|TRBV5-1|TRBD2
TGCGCCAGCAGCTTGGATAGCGGGGGCTACAATGAGCAGTTCTTC
CASSLDSGGYNEQFF